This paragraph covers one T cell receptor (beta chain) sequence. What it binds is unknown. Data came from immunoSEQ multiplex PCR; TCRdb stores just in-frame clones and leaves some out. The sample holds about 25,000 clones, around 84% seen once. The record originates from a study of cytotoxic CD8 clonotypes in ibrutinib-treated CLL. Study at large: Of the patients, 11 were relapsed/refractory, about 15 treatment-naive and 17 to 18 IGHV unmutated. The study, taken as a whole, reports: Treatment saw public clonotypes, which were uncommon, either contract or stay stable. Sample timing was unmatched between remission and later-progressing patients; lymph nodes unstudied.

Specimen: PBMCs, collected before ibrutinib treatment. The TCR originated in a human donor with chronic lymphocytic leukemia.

This CDR3 reads CASRSTDTQYF. The CDR3 nucleotides are TGTGCCAGCAGGAGCACAGATACGCAGTATTTT. The V and J genes are TRBV5-6 and TRBJ2-3; no reliable D call. Germline lookup yields CDR1 SGHDT and CDR2 YYEEEE. V shed 5 bases and J shed 0 bases, with 1 base lying between them. The CDR3 is 11 residues long.